Listed below are T cell receptor beta chains from one sample, sequenced in a study of T cell repertoires in cytomegalovirus infection. From the reads, TCRdb called clonotypes with MiXCR, one entry per CDR3 protein. Here the sample spans roughly 170,000 distinct CDR3 sequences, 20% to 25% being singletons. These receptors lack a known antigen. The sample here was CD8+ T cells from cultured PBMCs, taken from culture after CMV antigen stimulation. The receptors were sampled from a human donor in good health (CMV status not recorded). Some clones in this sample may be carry-over from other donors' samples. CDR3s include the opening cysteine and the closing phenylalanine or tryptophan. The order of the fields is D gene, clone size, CDR3 length, J gene, V gene, CDR3 DNA, CDR3 protein. A D gene is named only where the DNA matches it firmly. Clone sizes are given selectively: once, few, many, or a class where the clone is expanded.

D gene: NA
clone size: NA
CDR3 length: 15
J gene: TRBJ1-2
V gene: TRBV2
CDR3 DNA: TGTGCCAGCAGTATCGAATTGACAGGTTTCTATGGCTACACCTTC
CDR3 protein: CASSIELTGFYGYTF

D gene: NA
clone size: NA
CDR3 length: 16
J gene: TRBJ1-6
V gene: TRBV2
CDR3 DNA: TGTGCCAGCAGTGCCTCACTAGGGGATTCAAATTCACCCCTCCACTTT
CDR3 protein: CASSASLGDSNSPLHF

D gene: NA
clone size: few
CDR3 length: 16
J gene: TRBJ1-1
V gene: TRBV10-3
CDR3 DNA: TGTGCCATCAGTGAGTCTTCTCTCGGACCCAGCACTGAAGCTTTCTTT
CDR3 protein: CAISESSLGPSTEAFF

D gene: NA
clone size: few
CDR3 length: 13
J gene: TRBJ2-3
V gene: TRBV11-2
CDR3 DNA: TGTGCCAGCAGCTTAGTACTATCAGATACGCAGTATTTT
CDR3 protein: CASSLVLSDTQYF

D gene: NA
clone size: NA
CDR3 length: 13
J gene: TRBJ1-2
V gene: TRBV28
CDR3 DNA: TGTGCCAGCAGTTTATTGGATGTCTATGGCTACACCTTC
CDR3 protein: CASSLLDVYGYTF

D gene: NA
clone size: NA
CDR3 length: 16
J gene: TRBJ1-2
V gene: TRBV7-2
CDR3 DNA: TGTGCCAGCAGCTTAGCGCTGGGGGACCTTGGTTCGGGCTACACCTTC
CDR3 protein: CASSLALGDLGSGYTF

D gene: TRBD1
clone size: NA
CDR3 length: 16
J gene: TRBJ1-1
V gene: TRBV7-2
CDR3 DNA: TGTGCCAGCAGCCACGTGGACAGGGGCCGAAACTCTGAAGCTTTCTTT
CDR3 protein: CASSHVDRGRNSEAFF

D gene: NA
clone size: NA
CDR3 length: 12
J gene: TRBJ2-1
V gene: TRBV9
CDR3 DNA: TGTGCCAGCAGCGTGCGAGAAGGTGAGCAGTTCTTC
CDR3 protein: CASSVREGEQFF

D gene: NA
clone size: NA
CDR3 length: 11
J gene: TRBJ1-2
V gene: TRBV19
CDR3 DNA: TGTGCCAGTAGGACCGGGACACTGAGCACCTTC
CDR3 protein: CASRTGTLSTF

D gene: NA
clone size: few
CDR3 length: 16
J gene: TRBJ2-5
V gene: TRBV4-1
CDR3 DNA: TGCGCCAGCAGCCAAGATCGGTCGGTGAACCAAGAGACCCAGTACTTC
CDR3 protein: CASSQDRSVNQETQYF

D gene: NA
clone size: NA
CDR3 length: 16
J gene: TRBJ1-5
V gene: TRBV7-2
CDR3 DNA: TGTGCCAGCAGCTTAGGAGGCAGGCTTAGCAATCAGCCCCAGCATTTT
CDR3 protein: CASSLGGRLSNQPQHF